This TCR beta chain was sequenced for a study of blood T cells in healthy people across ages. Per germline, CDR1 SGHTA and CDR2 FQGNSA. The CDR3 contains 15 residues. Trimming shortened V by 1 base and J by 5 bases, and 14 bases separated the two germline ends. Through a sample-barcoded 5' primer and a J-beta primer mix, a second PCR was run for roughly 6 to 11 cycles. MiXCR was run by TCRdb on the 5' RACE reads, yielding one entry per CDR3 protein. Of 780,000 or so distinct CDR3 sequences in the sample, more than 50% were seen once. The TCR was taken from a man aged 35-49 years in good health. The source material was blood. This chain joins TRBV7-2 and TRBJ2-5; D possibly corresponds to TRBD1 (5 bases). The CDR3 DNA is TGTGCCAGCAGCTTAGAGGTGCAGGGTATGGAGACCCAGTACTTC. Its translation: CASSLEVQGMETQYF.